The present entry profiles one T cell receptor (beta chain) with its context. The record originates from a study of shared T cell receptors in the human thymus. Sequencing used immunoSEQ multiplex PCR; TCRdb keeps in-frame clones, though not all of them. Of 55,000 to 80,000 clones listed, about 95% are singletons. Germline lookup yields CDR1 SGHVS and CDR2 FQNEAQ. Trimming took off 1 base at V and 6 bases at J, with 4 bases between the two ends. The CDR3 consists of 12 residues. This clonotype was sampled from a human donor. The J gene is TRBJ2-1, the V gene TRBV7-8; D is ambiguous. Input material: thymocytes. This CDR3 reads CASSLGRNEQFF. DNA for the CDR3: TGTGCCAGCAGCTTAGGACGCAATGAGCAGTTCTTC.